The present TCR beta chain was sequenced within a study of T-cell memory formation after mild COVID-19. Study in general: Clustering of TCRs was largely donor specific.

Constant-segment primers were used for 5'RACE, and the resulting TCR alpha and TCR beta cDNA libraries carried sample barcodes and UMIs. TCRdb fed the 5' RACE reads into MiXCR, producing one record per CDR3 protein. The table has about 540,000 distinct CDR3 sequences, over 20% seen once. Broader study findings: Nothing confirmed that second-wave clones peaking on day 37 were specific for SARS-CoV-2. That cross-reactive memory joined was suggested by some responding clones appearing in pre-infection memory.

Trimming stripped 4 bases from V and 4 bases from J, with 17 bases between. Germline CDR1 reads MGHDK; CDR2 reads SYGVNS. The CDR3 totals 15 residues. A few counts support this clonotype. Its antigen remains unknown. This TCR was sampled from an adult woman who had mild COVID-19 (a few samples of this study predate the infection). Cell type and time point are not known. Sample: PBMCs or a T cell subset sorted from them (not recorded which). The V gene is TRBV25-1, the J gene TRBJ2-7; D may correspond to TRBD1 or TRBD2 (5 bases each). The CDR3, as DNA: TGTGCCAGCAGTGCCTCGGGACGGAGCATTTACGAGCAGTACTTC. Amino acids: CASSASGRSIYEQYF.